This TCR beta chain was captured in a study of T-cell memory formation after mild COVID-19. About the research overall: Clustering of TCRs was largely donor specific. Whole-study results and caveats: Balance between CD4 and CD8 was seen in clones contracting day 15 to 85, and a CD4+ lean was seen in later expanders. Most CD4+ clones that shrank were in CM and EM, while CD8+ ones turned up in EMRA. Second-wave clones with a day 37 peak had unconfirmed SARS-CoV-2 specificity.

This clonotype has more than one count but fewer than ten. Its antigen is undetermined. The CDR3 consists of 15 residues. Losses at the gene ends were 4 bases for V and 0 bases for J; bases not matched to a gene: 2. Germline lookup yields CDR1 ENHRY and CDR2 SYGVKD. TCRdb itself ran the 5' RACE reads through MiXCR, one entry per CDR3 protein. Of some 160,000 distinct CDR3 sequences in the sample, around a third were seen once. The genes are TRBV10-3 and TRBJ2-7, with 11 nucleotides matching TRBD2. This receptor was identified in an adult woman who had mild COVID-19 (a few samples of this study predate the infection). Cell type and time point are not known. The sequencing input was PBMCs or a T cell subset sorted from them (not recorded which). Here the CDR3 reads CAISGGLAVSYEQYF. In DNA form, the CDR3 reads TGTGCCATCAGTGGGGGACTAGCGGTCTCCTACGAGCAGTACTTC.